This TCR beta chain was documented in a study of blood T cells in healthy people across ages. PCR was performed a second time for about 7 to 12 cycles using a sample-barcoded 5' primer and a J-beta primer mix. TCRdb recomputed calls from the 5' RACE reads with MiXCR, one row per CDR3 protein. The data show 1.5 million or so distinct CDR3 sequences, approximately 42% seen once. The CDR3 contains 18 residues. Germline V lookup: CDR1 KGHDR, CDR2 SFDVKD. The sequence came from a woman aged 18-29 years in good health. The sequenced sample was blood. The chain joins TRBV24-1 to TRBJ2-1; 11 positions match TRBD2. Near its end, the DNA agrees better with TRBJ2-7, so the J call may be wrong. Here the CDR3 reads CATSDRRLAGISYNEQYF. The CDR3, as DNA: TGTGCCACCAGTGACCGAAGACTAGCGGGGATCTCCTACAATGAGCAGTACTTC.